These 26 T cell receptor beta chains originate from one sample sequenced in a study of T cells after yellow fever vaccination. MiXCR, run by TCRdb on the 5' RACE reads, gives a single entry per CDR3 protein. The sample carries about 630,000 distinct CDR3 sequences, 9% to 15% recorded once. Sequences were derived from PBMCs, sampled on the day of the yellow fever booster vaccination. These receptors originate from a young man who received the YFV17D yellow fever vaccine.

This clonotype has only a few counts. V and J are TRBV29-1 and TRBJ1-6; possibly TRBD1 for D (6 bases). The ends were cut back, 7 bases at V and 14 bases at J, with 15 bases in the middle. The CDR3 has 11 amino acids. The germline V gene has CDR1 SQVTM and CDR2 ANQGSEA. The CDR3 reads CSALEGGALHF. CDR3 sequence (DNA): TGCAGCGCCCTAGAGGGGGGGGCCCTCCACTTT.

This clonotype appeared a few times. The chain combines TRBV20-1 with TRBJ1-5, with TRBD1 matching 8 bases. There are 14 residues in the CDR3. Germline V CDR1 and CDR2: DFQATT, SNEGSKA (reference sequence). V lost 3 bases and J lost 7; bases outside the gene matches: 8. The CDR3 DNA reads TGCAGTGCTAGTCACCAGGGGGCAGGACAGCCCCAGCATTTT. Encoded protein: CSASHQGAGQPQHF.

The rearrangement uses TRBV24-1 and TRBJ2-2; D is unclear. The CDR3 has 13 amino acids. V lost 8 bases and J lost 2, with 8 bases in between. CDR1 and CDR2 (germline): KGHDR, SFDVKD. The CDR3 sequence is CATTGANTGELFF. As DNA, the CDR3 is TGTGCCACCACAGGAGCAAACACCGGGGAGCTGTTTTTT.

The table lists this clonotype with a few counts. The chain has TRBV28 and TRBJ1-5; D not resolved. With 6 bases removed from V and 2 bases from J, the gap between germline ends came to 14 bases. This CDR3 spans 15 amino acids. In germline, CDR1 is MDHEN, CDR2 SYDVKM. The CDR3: CASRIGVDGNQPQHF. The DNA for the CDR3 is TGTGCCAGCAGGATCGGGGTGGACGGCAATCAGCCCCAGCATTTT.

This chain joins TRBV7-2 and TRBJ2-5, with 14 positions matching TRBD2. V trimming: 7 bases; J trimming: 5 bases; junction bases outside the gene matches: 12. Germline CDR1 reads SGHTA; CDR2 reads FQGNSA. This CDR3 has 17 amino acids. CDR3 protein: CASIGGLAGERRETQYF. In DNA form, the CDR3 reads TGTGCCAGCATCGGGGGACTAGCGGGAGAGAGGAGGGAGACCCAGTACTTC.

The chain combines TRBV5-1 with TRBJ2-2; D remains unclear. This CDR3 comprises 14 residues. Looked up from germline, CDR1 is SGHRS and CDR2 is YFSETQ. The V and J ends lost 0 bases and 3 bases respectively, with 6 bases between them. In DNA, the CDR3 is TGCGCCAGCAGCTTGGCCACGGACACCGGGGAGCTGTTTTTT. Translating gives CASSLATDTGELFF.

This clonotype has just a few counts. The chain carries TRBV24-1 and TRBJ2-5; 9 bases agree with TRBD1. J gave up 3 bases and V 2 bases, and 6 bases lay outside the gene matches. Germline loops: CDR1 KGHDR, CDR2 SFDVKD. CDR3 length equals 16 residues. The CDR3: CATSDYRDREEETQYF. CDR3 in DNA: TGTGCCACCAGTGATTACCGGGACAGGGAAGAAGAGACCCAGTACTTC.

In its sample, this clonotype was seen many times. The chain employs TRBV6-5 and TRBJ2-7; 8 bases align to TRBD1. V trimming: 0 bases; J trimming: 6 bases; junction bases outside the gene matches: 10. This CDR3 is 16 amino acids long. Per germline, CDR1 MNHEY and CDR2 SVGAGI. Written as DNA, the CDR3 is TGTGCCAGCAGTTACTCGAGGGGACAGGATGGCCTCGAGCAGTACTTC. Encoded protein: CASSYSRGQDGLEQYF.

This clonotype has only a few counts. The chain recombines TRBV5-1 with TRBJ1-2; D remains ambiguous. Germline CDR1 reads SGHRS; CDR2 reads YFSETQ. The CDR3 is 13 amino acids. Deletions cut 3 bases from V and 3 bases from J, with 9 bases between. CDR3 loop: CASSSDGDYGYTF. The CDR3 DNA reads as TGCGCCAGCAGCTCCGACGGAGACTATGGCTACACCTTC. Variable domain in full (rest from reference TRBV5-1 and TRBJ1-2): KAGVTQTPRYLIKTRGQQVTLSCSPISGHRSVSWYQQTPGQGLQFLFEYFSETQRNKGNFPGRFSGRQFSNSRSEMNVSTLELGDSALYLCASSSDGDYGYTFGSGTRLTVV.

The CDR3, as DNA: TGTGCCAGCAGTCCGACAGGGGATGGGCAGCCCCAGCATTTT. It translates to CASSPTGDGQPQHF. The V and J genes are TRBV6-1 and TRBJ1-5; 8 bases fit TRBD1. V lost 5 bases and J lost 7; bases outside the gene matches: 7. Germline CDR1 MNHNS, CDR2 SASEGT. CDR3 length equals 14 residues.

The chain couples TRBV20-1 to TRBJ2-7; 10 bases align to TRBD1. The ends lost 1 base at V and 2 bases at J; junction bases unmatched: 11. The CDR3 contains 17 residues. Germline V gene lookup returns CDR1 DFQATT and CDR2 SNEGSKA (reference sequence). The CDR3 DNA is TGCAGTGCTAGAGGGCTCACGGGACAGGGGACACCCTACGAGCAGTACTTC. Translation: CSARGLTGQGTPYEQYF.

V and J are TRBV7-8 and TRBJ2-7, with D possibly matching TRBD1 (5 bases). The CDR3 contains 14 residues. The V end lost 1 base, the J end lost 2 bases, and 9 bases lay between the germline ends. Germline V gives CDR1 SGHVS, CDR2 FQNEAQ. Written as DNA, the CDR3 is TGTGCCAGCAGCTTAGTGGGGCGGACCTACGAGCAGTACTTC. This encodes CASSLVGRTYEQYF. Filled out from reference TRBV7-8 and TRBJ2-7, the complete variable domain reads GAGVSQSPRYKVAKRGQDVALRCDPISGHVSLFWYQQALGQGPEFLTYFQNEAQLDKSGLPSDRFFAERPEGSVSTLKIQRTQQEDSAVYLCASSLVGRTYEQYFGPGTRLTVT.

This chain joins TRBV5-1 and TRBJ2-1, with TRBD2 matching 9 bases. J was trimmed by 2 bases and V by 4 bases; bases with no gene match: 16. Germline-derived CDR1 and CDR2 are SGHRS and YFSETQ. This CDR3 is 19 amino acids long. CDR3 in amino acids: CASSLWGPGLAQAYNEQFF. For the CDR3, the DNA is TGCGCCAGCAGCCTTTGGGGGCCAGGACTAGCGCAAGCCTACAATGAGCAGTTCTTC.

The CDR3 region is CASRVWSSGRANIQYF. In DNA, the CDR3 is TGTGCCAGCAGGGTCTGGTCTAGCGGGAGGGCAAACATTCAGTACTTC. The chain is built from TRBV28 and TRBJ2-4; TRBD2 aligns across 12 bases. Germline V gene sequence: CDR1 MDHEN, CDR2 SYDVKM. V lost 6 bases, J lost 6 bases, and 9 bases stayed unmatched. The CDR3 length is 16 residues.

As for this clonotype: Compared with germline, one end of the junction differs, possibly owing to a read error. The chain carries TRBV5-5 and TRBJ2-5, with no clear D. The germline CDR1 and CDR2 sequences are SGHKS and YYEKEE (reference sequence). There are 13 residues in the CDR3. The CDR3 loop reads CAISPGLQETQYF. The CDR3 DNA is TGTGCCATCAGCCCTGGGCTCCAAGAGACCCAGTACTTC.

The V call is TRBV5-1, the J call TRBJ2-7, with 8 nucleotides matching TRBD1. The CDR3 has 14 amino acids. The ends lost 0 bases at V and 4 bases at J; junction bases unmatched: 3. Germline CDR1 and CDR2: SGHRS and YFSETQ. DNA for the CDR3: TGCGCCAGCAGCTTGGTGGACAGGGCTTACGAGCAGTACTTC. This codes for CASSLVDRAYEQYF. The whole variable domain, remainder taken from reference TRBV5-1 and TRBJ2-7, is KAGVTQTPRYLIKTRGQQVTLSCSPISGHRSVSWYQQTPGQGLQFLFEYFSETQRNKGNFPGRFSGRQFSNSRSEMNVSTLELGDSALYLCASSLVDRAYEQYFGPGTRLTVT.

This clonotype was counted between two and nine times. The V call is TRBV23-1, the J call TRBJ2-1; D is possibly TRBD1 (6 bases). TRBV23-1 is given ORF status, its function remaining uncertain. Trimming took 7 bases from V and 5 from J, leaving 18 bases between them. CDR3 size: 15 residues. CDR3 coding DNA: TGCGCCAGCAAAAAGCCAGGGGCTCCCCACAATGAGCAGTTCTTC. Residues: CASKKPGAPHNEQFF.

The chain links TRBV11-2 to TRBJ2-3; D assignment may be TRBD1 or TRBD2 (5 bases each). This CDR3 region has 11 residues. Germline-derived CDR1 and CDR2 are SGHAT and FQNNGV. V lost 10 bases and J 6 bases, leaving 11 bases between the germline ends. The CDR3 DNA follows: TGTGCCACGTCTTGGGGGGATACGCAGTATTTT. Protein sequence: CATSWGDTQYF.

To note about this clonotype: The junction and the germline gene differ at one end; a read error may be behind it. CDR3 amino acids: CCARDLLAGGPNGELFF. The CDR3 DNA reads as TGCTGTGCTAGAGACCTTTTAGCGGGAGGGCCTAACGGGGAGCTGTTTTTT. The chain has TRBV20-1 and TRBJ2-2; 11 nucleotides agree with TRBD2. The length of the CDR3 is 17 residues. Germline V gene data show CDR1 as DFQATT and CDR2 as SNEGSKA (reference sequence).

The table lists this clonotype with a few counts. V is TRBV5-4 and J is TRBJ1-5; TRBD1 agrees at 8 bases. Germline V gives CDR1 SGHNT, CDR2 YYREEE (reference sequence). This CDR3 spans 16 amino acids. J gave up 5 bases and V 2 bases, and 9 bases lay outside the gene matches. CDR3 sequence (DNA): TGTGCCAGCAGCTTAGAGGGACAGGCGGGGGATCAGCCCCAGCATTTT. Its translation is CASSLEGQAGDQPQHF.

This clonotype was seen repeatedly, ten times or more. CDR3 residues: CASSLVVGKPTHEQFF. CDR3 coding DNA: TGTGCCAGCAGCTTGGTGGTCGGGAAACCTACCCATGAGCAGTTCTTC. The chain joins TRBV5-6 to TRBJ2-1; TRBD2 might be the D (5 bases). Trimming removed 0 bases at V and 8 bases at J, with 18 bases between. This CDR3 spans 16 amino acids. Germline V lookup: CDR1 SGHDT, CDR2 YYEEEE.

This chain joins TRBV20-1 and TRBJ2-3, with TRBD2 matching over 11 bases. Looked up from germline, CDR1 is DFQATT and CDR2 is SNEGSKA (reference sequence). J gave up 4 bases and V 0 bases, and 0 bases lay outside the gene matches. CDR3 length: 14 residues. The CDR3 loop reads CSARDSGRADTQYF. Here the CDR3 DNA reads TGCAGTGCTAGAGATAGCGGGAGGGCAGATACGCAGTATTTT.

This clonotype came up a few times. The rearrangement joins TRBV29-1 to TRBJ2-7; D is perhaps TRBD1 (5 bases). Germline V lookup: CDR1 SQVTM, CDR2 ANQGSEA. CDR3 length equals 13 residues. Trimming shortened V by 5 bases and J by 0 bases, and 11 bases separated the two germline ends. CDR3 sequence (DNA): TGCAGCGTTAGTCCAGGGATCTCCTACGAGCAGTACTTC. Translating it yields CSVSPGISYEQYF.

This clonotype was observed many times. The CDR3 spells CASSLTGVGNTEAFF. The DNA for the CDR3 is TGTGCCAGCAGTCTTACAGGGGTAGGGAACACTGAAGCTTTCTTT. V usage is TRBV27 and J usage is TRBJ1-1; TRBD1 agrees at 7 bases. J lost 1 base, V lost 5 bases, and 7 bases had no gene match. This CDR3 region has 15 residues. Per the germline V gene, CDR1 is MNHEY and CDR2 is SMNVEV (reference sequence).

The CDR3 loop is CSAGTSETYNEQFF. CDR3 sequence (DNA): TGCAGTGCCGGAACTAGCGAAACCTACAATGAGCAGTTCTTC. This chain links TRBV20-1 with TRBJ2-1, with 7 bases matching TRBD2. Germline-derived CDR1 and CDR2 are DFQATT and SNEGSKA (reference sequence). The length of the CDR3 is 14 residues. V lost 6 bases to trimming and J lost 2 bases; unmatched junction nucleotides: 7.

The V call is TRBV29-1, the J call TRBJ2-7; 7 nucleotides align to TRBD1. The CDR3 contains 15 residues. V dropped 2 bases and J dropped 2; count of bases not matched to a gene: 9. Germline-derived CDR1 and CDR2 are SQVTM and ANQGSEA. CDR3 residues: CSVELLGQAAYEQYF. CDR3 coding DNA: TGCAGCGTTGAATTACTTGGACAGGCGGCCTACGAGCAGTACTTC.